This TCR beta chain was observed in a study of graft-versus-host responses after intestinal transplantation. On the study more broadly: Recipients had multivisceral, liver-intestinal, or isolated intestinal transplants. Anti-thymocyte globulin induction preceded two to three years of tacrolimus and steroid maintenance in all recipients. Overall study results and limits: GvH clones detected in recipient marrow included some appearing first in ileum or blood.

Notes on this clone: Its cognate antigen is unknown.

Produced via immunoSEQ multiplex PCR; TCRdb's table is partial and in-frame only. The sample has 86,000 or so clones; 90% to 95% are singletons. Between the trimmed V and J ends, which lost 3 bases and 2 bases, there was a span of 11 bases. The length of the CDR3 is 15 residues. CDR1 LNHDA and CDR2 SQIVND come from the germline V gene (reference sequence). The source is a human donor who received an intestinal transplant. The sequencing here drew on unstimulated CD8+ T cells sorted from spleen or lymph node cells, taken before intestinal transplant. This chain links TRBV19 with TRBJ1-5, with D possibly matching TRBD1 (5 bases). CDR3 coding DNA: TGTGCCAGTAGTATTGCGGGGGAAGGCAATCAGCCCCAGCATTTT. Translation: CASSIAGEGNQPQHF.